This is a list of T cell receptor beta chains from one sample in a study of patients and donors after allogeneic stem cell transplantation. TCRdb reprocessed the RT-PCR reads with MiXCR, giving one entry per CDR3 protein. The sample lists some 87,000 distinct CDR3 sequences; 40% to 60% were seen once. Material: blood, either unsorted or a sorted T cell fraction (not recorded which). These TCRs come from a human donor who was either an allogeneic HSCT recipient or a stem cell or donor lymphocyte infusion donor (not recorded which). It is not recorded whose cells these are; they may come from a transplant donor. CDR3s include the opening cysteine and the closing phenylalanine or tryptophan. D genes are given only for firm matches. The size of a clone is reported for some rows only, either as once, few or many, or as a class for expanded clones.

CDR3 DNA | CDR3 protein | D gene | J gene | V gene | CDR3 length | clone size
TGTGCCAGCAAGACCGAGGCGGGTAATGAAAAACTGTTTTTT | CASKTEAGNEKLFF | NA | TRBJ1-4 | TRBV2 | 14 | few
TGCAGCGTGGACAGGGGGGAGATTGGGCAGTACTTC | CSVDRGEIGQYF | TRBD1 | TRBJ2-7 | TRBV29-1 | 12 | few
TGTGCCAGCAGCGTAGGGGTCGGACCAAACTATGGCTACACCTTC | CASSVGVGPNYGYTF | NA | TRBJ1-2 | TRBV9 | 15 | few
TGCGCCAGCAGCCAAGATCAAGGGCGCTATGGCTACACCTTC | CASSQDQGRYGYTF | NA | TRBJ1-2 | TRBV4-1 | 14 | many
TGTGCCATCAGTGAAACAGGTAGCCAGCCCCAGCATTTT | CAISETGSQPQHF | NA | TRBJ1-5 | TRBV10-3 | 13 | NA
TGTGCCAGCAGTGACCTGGGGATCTATGGCTACACCTTC | CASSDLGIYGYTF | NA | TRBJ1-2 | TRBV25-1 | 13 | NA
TGTGCCAGTTCACAGGGGAGGGACACTGAAGCTTTCTTT | CASSQGRDTEAFF | TRBD1 | TRBJ1-1 | TRBV19 | 13 | once
TGTGCCAGCAGTTTAACAGACTACAATCAGCCCCAGCATTTT | CASSLTDYNQPQHF | NA | TRBJ1-5 | TRBV28 | 14 | NA
TGCGCCAGCAGCCAAGTATCGGGAGGGACGGGAAGCTCCTACGAGCAGTACTTC | CASSQVSGGTGSSYEQYF | TRBD2 | TRBJ2-7 | TRBV4-3 | 18 | NA
TGTGCCAGCAGCCCTACGGGGCCTGGGACAGACACTGAAGCTTTCTTT | CASSPTGPGTDTEAFF | TRBD1 | TRBJ1-1 | TRBV7-3 | 16 | NA
TGTGCCAGCAGTTACTCAGAACAGGGGTTCGCCTACGAGCAGTACTTC | CASSYSEQGFAYEQYF | TRBD1 | TRBJ2-7 | TRBV6-2/TRBV6-3 | 16 | NA
TGCAGTGCTGGGCCGGGGGGGAACACTGAAGCTTTCTTT | CSAGPGGNTEAFF | NA | TRBJ1-1 | TRBV20-1 | 13 | NA
TGTGCCAGCAGCGTAGGGAACGACTATGGCTACACCTTC | CASSVGNDYGYTF | NA | TRBJ1-2 | TRBV9 | 13 | NA
TGCGCCAGCAGGAGACTAGCGGGAGACTACGAGCAGTACTTC | CASRRLAGDYEQYF | TRBD2 | TRBJ2-7 | TRBV4-3 | 14 | NA
TGCAGCGTTGAAGGGGCAGGGGCCGGCTACACCTTC | CSVEGAGAGYTF | NA | TRBJ1-2 | TRBV29-1 | 12 | few
TGTGCCAGCAGCTTAGGCGACAATCAGCCCCAGCATTTT | CASSLGDNQPQHF | NA | TRBJ1-5 | TRBV7-8 | 13 | NA
TGTGCCAGCAGCCAAGATCTATTAGGGGGTTACGACACTGAAGCTTTCTTT | CASSQDLLGGYDTEAFF | NA | TRBJ1-1 | TRBV3-1 | 17 | NA
TGCGCCAGCAGCGGTGGTGGGGGCGTTAACTATGGCTACACCTTC | CASSGGGGVNYGYTF | NA | TRBJ1-2 | TRBV5-1 | 15 | few
TGTGCCAGCAGCCCGGGACAGAGAAGGGATACGCAGTATTTT | CASSPGQRRDTQYF | TRBD1 | TRBJ2-3 | TRBV14 | 14 | NA
TGCAGCGTTGAATGGCTGAACACTGAAGCTTTCTTT | CSVEWLNTEAFF | NA | TRBJ1-1 | TRBV29-1 | 12 | few
TGTGCCAGCAGCTTAGGCTCGGGGACAGATACGCAGTATTTT | CASSLGSGTDTQYF | NA | TRBJ2-3 | TRBV7-8 | 14 | few
TGTGCCAGCAGTACATATAAAGGCTACACCTTC | CASSTYKGYTF | NA | TRBJ1-2 | TRBV12-3/TRBV12-4 | 11 | NA
TGTGCCATACGGACAGGGTGGAAATCACCCCTCCACTTT | CAIRTGWKSPLHF | TRBD1 | TRBJ1-6 | TRBV10-3 | 13 | NA
TGTGCCAGCAGCCCCCAGGCGTTTGGCTACACCTTC | CASSPQAFGYTF | NA | TRBJ1-2 | TRBV7-3 | 12 | NA
TGTGCCAGCAGCTTAAGGACAGGGGGAACTGAAGCTTTCTTT | CASSLRTGGTEAFF | TRBD1 | TRBJ1-1 | TRBV7-9 | 14 | few
TGCGCCAGCAGCACGGAGCGTGGTGCAGATACGCAGTATTTT | CASSTERGADTQYF | NA | TRBJ2-3 | TRBV5-1 | 14 | NA
TGTGCCAGCAGCCAACAGGGGAAGAACACCGGGGAGCTGTTTTTT | CASSQQGKNTGELFF | NA | TRBJ2-2 | TRBV3-1 | 15 | NA
TGTGCCAGCAGCGTAGCGGGAGCACTCTGGGTCGATGAGCAGTTCTTC | CASSVAGALWVDEQFF | NA | TRBJ2-1 | TRBV9 | 16 | NA
TGTGCCAGCAGCTTAGGGAGACAGGGGGCTTATGGTGGCTACACCTTC | CASSLGRQGAYGGYTF | TRBD1 | TRBJ1-2 | TRBV7-6 | 16 | NA
TGTGCCAGCAGTTCCCGTTTACAGGGGAACTTAGTCGGGGAGCTGTTTTTT | CASSSRLQGNLVGELFF | TRBD1 | TRBJ2-2 | TRBV28 | 17 | medium-sized
TGTGCCAGCAGTCAATGGACAGGGGGCCCGTTCAACTATGGCTACACCTTC | CASSQWTGGPFNYGYTF | TRBD1 | TRBJ1-2 | TRBV6-5 | 17 | NA
TGTGCCAGCAGCCAAGATCGGAGGGGAGGACAGCCCCAGCATTTT | CASSQDRRGGQPQHF | NA | TRBJ1-5 | TRBV4-2 | 15 | NA
TGTGCCAGCAGCGTAGGGGGTTATAATTCACCCCTCCACTTT | CASSVGGYNSPLHF | NA | TRBJ1-6 | TRBV14 | 14 | NA
TGTGCCAGCAGTGCGCTAGCGGGAGGAAGTAGCACAGATACGCAGTATTTT | CASSALAGGSSTDTQYF | TRBD2 | TRBJ2-3 | TRBV25-1 | 17 | few
TGTGCCAGCAGTTTAAAGGGGACAGGGAGGGGCTACACCTTC | CASSLKGTGRGYTF | TRBD1 | TRBJ1-2 | TRBV28 | 14 | NA
TGTGCCAGCAGTTACGGTTCTGAAGCTTTCTTT | CASSYGSEAFF | NA | TRBJ1-1 | TRBV6-5 | 11 | NA
TGTGCCAGCAGCCTAACTTACCATGCGGGCCCCTTTGAGGGCACTGAAGCTTTCTTT | CASSLTYHAGPFEGTEAFF | NA | TRBJ1-1 | TRBV11-2 | 19 | NA
TGTGCCAGCAGTTTATGGTCAGTTAATCAGCCCCAGCATTTT | CASSLWSVNQPQHF | NA | TRBJ1-5 | TRBV28 | 14 | NA
TGCAGTGCTAGGACAGGGGTGAGCACAGATACGCAGTATTTT | CSARTGVSTDTQYF | TRBD1 | TRBJ2-3 | TRBV20-1 | 14 | NA
TGCAGCGTTGATGATGGCTACACCTTC | CSVDDGYTF | NA | TRBJ1-2 | TRBV29-1 | 9 | few
TGCAGCGTTTCCAGGGGCATGAACACTGAAGCTTTCTTT | CSVSRGMNTEAFF | NA | TRBJ1-1 | TRBV29-1 | 13 | NA